This TCR beta chain was captured by sequencing in a study of blood T cell repertoires in COVID-19. As for the study in general: Samples representing acute and convalescent COVID-19 were sourced from the United States, Italy and Spain. T cells, B-cell-depleted T cells, or PBMCs supplied cDNA or gDNA.

Repertoires were generated with immunoSEQ multiplex PCR, while TCRdb's copy carries only in-frame clones and drops some. This repertoire shows some 300,000 clones, roughly 86% found once; its top ten account for under 3.5%. V lost 0 bases and J 0 bases, leaving 12 bases between the germline ends. Germline CDR1 SGHRS, CDR2 YFSETQ. The length of the CDR3 is 16 residues. Sequenced: PBMCs or T cells enriched from blood (not recorded which). The source is a woman between 45 and 65 years old who had been exposed to COVID-19. The chain joins TRBV5-1 to TRBJ1-1; D gene uncertain. CDR3 bases: TGCGCCAGCAGCTTGGAAATTAGAGGCGTGAACACTGAAGCTTTCTTT. Translating gives CASSLEIRGVNTEAFF.